This record concerns one TCR beta chain sequence. Its antigen is not identified. Method: immunoSEQ multiplex PCR; TCRdb's copy keeps in-frame clones and lacks some. Of 15,000 to 20,000 clones in the sample, approximately 61% were seen once. Trimming removed 5 bases at V and 8 bases at J, with 17 bases between. Germline loops: CDR1 MDHEN, CDR2 SYDVKM. The CDR3 covers 14 residues. This sample is drawn from a study of cytotoxic CD8 clonotypes in ibrutinib-treated CLL. Overall study: Sequencing produced an average of about 280,000 productive templates and 85,000 to 100,000 productive rearrangements per sample. General study findings and limits: Before falling back toward baseline at progression, clonality had risen at the time of ibrutinib response.

The sequence derives from a human donor with chronic lymphocytic leukemia. The sample consisted of PBMCs, taken after 12 months of ibrutinib treatment. The chain has TRBV28 and TRBJ2-3; maybe TRBD2 (6 bases). The CDR3 reads CASSGSGVSGTQYF. The CDR3 DNA is TGTGCCAGCAGTGGTAGCGGAGTCTCGGGTACGCAGTATTTT.